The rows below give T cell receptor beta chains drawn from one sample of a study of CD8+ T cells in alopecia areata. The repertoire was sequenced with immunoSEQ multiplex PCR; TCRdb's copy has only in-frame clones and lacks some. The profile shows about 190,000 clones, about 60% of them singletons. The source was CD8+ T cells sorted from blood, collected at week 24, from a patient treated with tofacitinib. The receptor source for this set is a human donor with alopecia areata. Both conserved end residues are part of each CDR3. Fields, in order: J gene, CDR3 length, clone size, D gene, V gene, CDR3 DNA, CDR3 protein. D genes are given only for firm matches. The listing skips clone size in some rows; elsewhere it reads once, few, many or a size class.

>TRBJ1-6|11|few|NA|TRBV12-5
TGTGCTAGTGGCCCCCCTTCACCCCTCCACTTT
CASGPPSPLHF
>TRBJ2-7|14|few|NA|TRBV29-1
TGCAGCGTTGGGTTCACGGATCCTGTCCACGAGCAGTACTTC
CSVGFTDPVHEQYF
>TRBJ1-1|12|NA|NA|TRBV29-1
TGCAGCGTTGACGGAGTGAACACTGAAGCTTTCTTT
CSVDGVNTEAFF
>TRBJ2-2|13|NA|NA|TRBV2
TGTGCCAGCAGGGCCTTGAACACCGGGGAGCTGTTTTTT
CASRALNTGELFF
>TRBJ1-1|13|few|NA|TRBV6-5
TGTGCCAGCAGAACTAGGACAGACATAGAAGCTTTCTTT
CASRTRTDIEAFF
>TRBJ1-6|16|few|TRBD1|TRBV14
TGTGCCAGCAGCCAAGGTCCGGGACAGGGTTACCCACCCCTCCACTTT
CASSQGPGQGYPPLHF
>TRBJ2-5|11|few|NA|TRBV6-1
TGTGCCAGCAGTGATCAGGGGCCCTTGTACTTC
CASSDQGPLYF
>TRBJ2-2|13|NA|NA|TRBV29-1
TGCTCTATACGGTTACCTAACACCGGGGAGCTGTTTTTT
CSIRLPNTGELFF
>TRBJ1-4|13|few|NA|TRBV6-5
TGTGCCAGCAGTTACTCGTTGGGTGAAAAACTGTTTTTT
CASSYSLGEKLFF
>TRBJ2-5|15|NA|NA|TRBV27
TGTGCCAGCAGCTCGGCGGTAGGGGGAAGAGAGACCCAGTACTTC
CASSSAVGGRETQYF
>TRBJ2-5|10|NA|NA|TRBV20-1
TGCAGTGCAGGAGAAGAGACCCAGTACTTC
CSAGEETQYF
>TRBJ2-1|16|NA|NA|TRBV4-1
TGCGCCAGCAGCCAACCTCTCCCTGGGTCCTACAATGAGCAGTTCTTC
CASSQPLPGSYNEQFF
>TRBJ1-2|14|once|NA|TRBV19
TGTGCCAGTAGTATCCGGGACACGGAGGGAGGCTACACCTTC
CASSIRDTEGGYTF
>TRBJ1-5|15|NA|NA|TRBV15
TGTGCCACCAGCAGAGCGGGGATTAGCAATCAGCCCCAGCATTTT
CATSRAGISNQPQHF